Each of the 26 T cell receptor beta chains below was sequenced from the same sample in a study of blood T cell repertoires in COVID-19. The method was immunoSEQ multiplex PCR; TCRdb's version includes in-frame clones alone and lacks a portion of them. The sample holds roughly 230,000 clones, around 80% seen once. The sequenced sample was peripheral blood. These TCRs come from a human donor in a cohort sampled during active COVID-19.

The V and J genes are TRBV29-1 and TRBJ2-4, with D maybe TRBD1 (7 bases). Trimming removed 4 bases from V and 9 bases from J, with 13 bases in between. This CDR3 has 12 amino acids. The germline gives CDR1 SQVTM, CDR2 ANQGSEA. The CDR3 bases are TGCAGCGTTGGGATGCAGGGGGGCATTCAGTACTTC. It yields the protein CSVGMQGGIQYF.

V usage is TRBV7-8 and J usage is TRBJ1-1; D remains ambiguous. V lost 0 bases and J lost 0, with 5 bases in between. This CDR3 comprises 14 residues. Germline CDR1 SGHVS, CDR2 FQNEAQ. The CDR3 reads CASSLAQVNTEAFF. CDR3 sequence (DNA): TGTGCCAGCAGCTTAGCGCAGGTGAACACTGAAGCTTTCTTT.

The chain couples TRBV2 to TRBJ2-7, with a tentative D call TRBD2 (5 bases). V was clipped by 4 bases and J by 5 bases, with 18 bases between them. Germline V gene lookup returns CDR1 SNHLY and CDR2 FYNNEI. This CDR3 comprises 15 residues. Written as DNA, the CDR3 is TGTGCCAGCAGTGCAAAGAACGGGATAGTTGACGAGCAGTACTTC. Protein: CASSAKNGIVDEQYF.

The chain links TRBV7-2 to TRBJ2-6, with a tentative D call TRBD1 (6 bases). This CDR3 has 17 residues. CDR1 and CDR2 (germline): SGHTA, FQGNSA. Deletions cut 6 bases from V and 0 bases from J, with 15 bases between. The CDR3 DNA sequence: TGTGCCAGCAGTCGTCAACAGGGTTTCTCTGGGGCCAACGTCCTGACTTTC. This translates into CASSRQQGFSGANVLTF.

CDR3 residues: CASSTDPGRGYGYTF. In DNA, the CDR3 is TGTGCCAGCAGCACAGACCCTGGCAGGGGGTATGGCTACACCTTC. The V and J genes are TRBV9 and TRBJ1-2; 7 positions match TRBD1. This CDR3 region has 15 residues. V lost 4 bases and J lost 5; bases outside the gene matches: 11. CDR1 and CDR2 from the germline V gene are SGDLS and YYNGEE.

This chain links TRBV9 with TRBJ2-2; tentatively, D is TRBD2 (5 bases). Trimming pared 0 bases from V and 3 bases from J, leaving 12 bases between. The CDR3 runs 16 residues. The germline gives CDR1 SGDLS, CDR2 YYNGEE. In DNA form, the CDR3 reads TGTGCCAGCAGCGTAGCCTTGGGAGTTGACACCGGGGAGCTGTTTTTT. Its protein product is CASSVALGVDTGELFF.

The CDR3 nucleotides read TGTGCCAGCAGCCAGACGTGGACAGGGGGTGGCTACACCTTC. It yields the protein CASSQTWTGGGYTF. J is TRBJ1-2 and V is TRBV3-1 (or the pseudogene TRBV3-2); 10 bases are shared with TRBD1. Germline V gives CDR1 LGHDT, CDR2 YNNKEL (reference sequence). V trimming: 3 bases; J trimming: 7 bases; junction bases outside the gene matches: 5. The CDR3 totals 14 residues.

A single count supports this clone. The chain combines TRBV7-2 with TRBJ2-1; the match to TRBD2 covers 8 bases. V lost 8 bases and J lost 5; bases outside the gene matches: 8. Germline CDR1 is SGHTA and CDR2 is FQGNSA. The CDR3 totals 14 residues. CDR3 sequence: CASQNGRADNEQFF. Written as DNA, the CDR3 is TGTGCCAGCCAGAACGGGAGGGCCGACAATGAGCAGTTCTTC.

V usage is TRBV19 and J usage is TRBJ2-3, with TRBD1 matching over 7 bases. CDR3 size: 16 residues. Losses at the gene ends were 1 base for V and 5 bases for J; bases not matched to a gene: 9. The germline CDR1 and CDR2 sequences are LNHDA and SQIVND (reference sequence). The DNA for the CDR3 is TGTGCCAGTAGTATAGGGGCGCGGCAGGGGGAAGATACGCAGTATTTT. Translation: CASSIGARQGEDTQYF.

This clone was recorded a few times. The chain carries TRBV14 and TRBJ2-7; a possible D gene is TRBD1 (5 bases). The CDR3 loop spans 15 amino acids. The V gene lost 4 bases and the J gene lost 1 base, with 14 bases spanning the gap. Germline lookup yields CDR1 SGHDN and CDR2 FVKESK. CDR3 nucleotide sequence: TGTGCCAGCAGCCCTGCAGACAGATTATCCTACGAGCAGTACTTC. This sequence encodes CASSPADRLSYEQYF.

Points on this clone: The junction differs from germline at one of its ends, possibly a read error. This chain links TRBV25-1 with TRBJ1-4; D gene uncertain. The CDR3 runs to 13 residues. Per the germline V gene, CDR1 is MGHDK and CDR2 is SYGVNS. CDR3 residues: CASSEPTDEKLFF. The CDR3 bases are TGTGCCAGCAGTGAACCAACTGATGAAAAACTGTTTTTT.

The chain joins TRBV7-9 to TRBJ1-1; D uncertain. Trimming stripped 2 bases from V and 5 bases from J, with 6 bases between. The CDR3 is 12 amino acids. Germline V lookup: CDR1 SEHNR, CDR2 FQNEAQ (reference sequence). CDR3 DNA sequence: TGTGCCAGCAGCTTATTACGGACTGAAGCTTTCTTT. Encoded protein: CASSLLRTEAFF.

The V gene is TRBV6-5, the J gene TRBJ1-2; the match to TRBD1 covers 7 bases. This CDR3 spans 14 amino acids. Unmatched junction bases numbered 11, after V lost 8 bases and J lost 5 bases. Per germline, CDR1 MNHEY and CDR2 SVGAGI. The CDR3 loop is CASCGTDIIYGYTF. CDR3 coding DNA: TGTGCCAGCTGCGGGACAGATATTATATATGGCTACACCTTC.

The chain recombines TRBV10-3 with TRBJ2-7; D might be TRBD1 (5 bases). The CDR3 has 13 residues. Germline lookup yields CDR1 ENHRY and CDR2 SYGVKD. Trimming removed 2 bases from V and 2 bases from J, with 7 bases in between. The CDR3 loop is CAISEDSAYEQYF. In nucleotides, the CDR3 is TGTGCCATCAGTGAGGACAGCGCCTACGAGCAGTACTTC.

V gene TRBV15 combines with J gene TRBJ2-5, with TRBD1 identical over 8 bases. This CDR3 is built from 15 residues. J lost 0 bases, V lost 5 bases, and 5 bases had no gene match. Germline V CDR1 and CDR2: LNHNV, YYDKDF (reference sequence). The chain's CDR3 is CATSPPGQDQETQYF. As DNA, the CDR3 is TGTGCCACCAGCCCACCGGGACAGGACCAAGAGACCCAGTACTTC.

The gene calls are TRBV6-2 or TRBV6-3 and TRBJ2-4; D possibly corresponds to TRBD2 (5 bases). The germline V gene has CDR1 MNHEY and CDR2 SVGEGT. The CDR3 is 13 amino acids. V lost 5 bases and J lost 9, with 14 bases in between. In DNA, the CDR3 is TGTGCCAGCAGTCCCGGACTTACAATCATTCAGTACTTC. Its protein product is CASSPGLTIIQYF.

As DNA, the CDR3 is TGTGCCAGCAGGGGTAGTAGGGGGCCGGGGGAAAAACTGTTTTTT. The encoded protein is CASRGSRGPGEKLFF. This chain joins TRBV28 and TRBJ1-4, with TRBD1 identical over 7 bases. CDR1 and CDR2 from the germline V gene are MDHEN and SYDVKM. This CDR3 is 15 amino acids long. The junction had 12 bases not matched to a gene; V was cut back by 6 bases and J by 8 bases.

CDR3 sequence (DNA): TGCGCCAGATATATCAGTCAGGATGCTGGGACTAGCGGGAGCCCCGAGCAGTACTTC. The encoded protein is CARYISQDAGTSGSPEQYF. The chain is built from TRBV10-1 and TRBJ2-7; TRBD2 matches at 14 bases. J lost 6 bases, V lost 9 bases, and 22 bases had no gene match. Germline CDR1 reads WNHNN; CDR2 reads SYGVQD (reference sequence). The CDR3 spans 19 residues.

The chain is built from TRBV5-1 and TRBJ2-7; 16 bases are shared with TRBD2. Germline-derived CDR1 and CDR2 are SGHRS and YFSETQ. After removal of 4 bases from V and 5 bases from J, the junction contained 9 bases not matched to a gene. This CDR3 is built from 17 residues. The CDR3 loop is CASSVSGTSGGADEQYF. CDR3 sequence (DNA): TGCGCCAGCAGCGTATCCGGGACTAGCGGGGGGGCAGACGAGCAGTACTTC.

The rearrangement joins TRBV11-2 to TRBJ1-1, with 11 bases aligning to TRBD1. The CDR3 consists of 19 residues. Trimming cost V 3 bases and J 1 base; bases outside gene matches: 13. Germline CDR1 reads SGHAT; CDR2 reads FQNNGV. In DNA, the CDR3 is TGTGCCAGCAGCTTTGCTACTCTAGGGACAGGGGGTTCGAACACTGAAGCTTTCTTT. Its translation: CASSFATLGTGGSNTEAFF.

The chain carries TRBV14 and TRBJ2-3; D is perhaps TRBD1 (6 bases). The CDR3 covers 15 residues. Trimming left V 5 bases short and J 1 base short, with 13 bases between. The germline CDR1 and CDR2 sequences are SGHDN and FVKESK. The chain's CDR3 is CASSIWGRGTDTQYF. CDR3 in DNA: TGTGCCAGCAGCATCTGGGGGCGGGGCACAGATACGCAGTATTTT.

The chain links TRBV24-1 to TRBJ1-2; 12 bases map to TRBD1. Looked up from germline, CDR1 is KGHDR and CDR2 is SFDVKD. V gave up 0 bases and J gave up 7 bases; unmatched junction bases: 5. The CDR3 totals 16 residues. The DNA of the CDR3 is TGTGCCACCAGTGATTTGCCGGGACAGGGGGCGGGTGGCTACACCTTC. Protein: CATSDLPGQGAGGYTF.

This sequence joins TRBV24-1 and TRBJ1-5; perhaps TRBD1 as D (6 bases). The CDR3 runs to 14 residues. The V end was cut by 4 bases, the J end by 6 bases, with 12 bases between. The germline V gene encodes CDR1 KGHDR and CDR2 SFDVKD. CDR3 protein: CATSEGGRSQPQHF. The CDR3 DNA reads TGTGCCACCAGTGAAGGGGGAAGGAGTCAGCCCCAGCATTTT.

The chain links TRBV5-1 to TRBJ2-2; TRBD2 agrees at 9 bases. Unmatched junction bases numbered 8, after V lost 5 bases and J lost 6 bases. CDR1 and CDR2 (germline): SGHRS, YFSETQ. This CDR3 has 15 residues. Written as DNA, the CDR3 is TGCGCCAGCAGTTACGGACTAGCGTGGTCCGGGGAGCTGTTTTTT. It codes for CASSYGLAWSGELFF.

J is TRBJ2-3 and V is TRBV10-3; the D is unclear. In germline, CDR1 is ENHRY, CDR2 SYGVKD. The germline V and J ends were trimmed by 2 bases and 1 base, with 13 bases remaining between them. The CDR3 length is 16 residues. The CDR3 region is CAISEGPGDGTDTQYF. The CDR3 DNA reads as TGTGCCATCAGTGAGGGGCCCGGTGATGGCACAGATACGCAGTATTTT.

The rearrangement uses TRBV5-1 and TRBJ1-4; TRBD1 matches at 10 bases. Germline CDR1 SGHRS, CDR2 YFSETQ. The junction had 1 base not matched to a gene; V was cut back by 4 bases and J by 1 base. The CDR3 runs to 15 residues. The CDR3 region has the DNA TGCGCCAGCAGCCGGACAGGGGGAACTAATGAAAAACTGTTTTTT. Translated, it gives CASSRTGGTNEKLFF.